This TCR beta chain was sequenced during a study of T cell changes during pregnancy in multiple sclerosis. Germline V gene data show CDR1 as MNHEY and CDR2 as SMNVEV (reference sequence). Trimming removed 6 bases from V and 6 bases from J, with 14 bases in between. This CDR3 has 13 amino acids. TCRdb keeps only in-frame clones here, not all; method: immunoSEQ multiplex PCR. The top ten hold 0.75% to 0.95% of the sample, which has tens of thousands of clones, approximately 92% seen once. The origin of this receptor is a female donor in good health, enrolled as a control in a pregnancy study. The input for sequencing was CD4+ T cells from peripheral blood mononuclear cells, taken in the second trimester of pregnancy. The genes are TRBV27 and TRBJ1-1; possible D gene TRBD1, 6 bases. The CDR3 DNA reads as TGTGCCAGCAGCCGAACAGGGATCGCTGAAGCTTTCTTT. Its protein product is CASSRTGIAEAFF.